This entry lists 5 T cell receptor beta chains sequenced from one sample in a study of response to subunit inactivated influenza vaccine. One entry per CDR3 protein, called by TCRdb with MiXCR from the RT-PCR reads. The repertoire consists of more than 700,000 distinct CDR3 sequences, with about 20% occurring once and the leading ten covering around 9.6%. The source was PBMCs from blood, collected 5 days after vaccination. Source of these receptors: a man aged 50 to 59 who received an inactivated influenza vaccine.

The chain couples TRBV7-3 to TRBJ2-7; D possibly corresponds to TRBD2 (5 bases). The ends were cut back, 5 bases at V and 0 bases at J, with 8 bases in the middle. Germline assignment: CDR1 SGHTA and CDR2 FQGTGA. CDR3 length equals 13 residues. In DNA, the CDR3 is TGTGCCAGCAGCACGGGGAACTCCTACGAGCAGTACTTC. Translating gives CASSTGNSYEQYF.

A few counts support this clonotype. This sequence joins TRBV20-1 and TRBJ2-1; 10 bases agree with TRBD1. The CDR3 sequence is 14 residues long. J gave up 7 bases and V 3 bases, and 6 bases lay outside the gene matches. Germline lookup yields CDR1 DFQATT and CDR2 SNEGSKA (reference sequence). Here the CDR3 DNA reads TGCAGTGCTAGCGGGACAGGGGAGATTAATGAGCAGTTCTTC. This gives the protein CSASGTGEINEQFF.

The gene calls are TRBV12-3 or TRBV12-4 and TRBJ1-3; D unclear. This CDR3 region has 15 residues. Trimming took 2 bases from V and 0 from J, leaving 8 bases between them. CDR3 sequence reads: CASSLRSHSGNTIYF. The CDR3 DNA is TGTGCCAGCAGTTTACGGTCCCACTCTGGAAACACCATATATTTT.

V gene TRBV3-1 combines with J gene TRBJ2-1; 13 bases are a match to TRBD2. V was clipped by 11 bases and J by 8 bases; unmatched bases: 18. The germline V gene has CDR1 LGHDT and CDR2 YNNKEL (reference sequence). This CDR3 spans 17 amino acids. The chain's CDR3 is CASCQVITSGGAYEQFF. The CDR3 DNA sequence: TGTGCCTCCTGCCAAGTGATAACTAGCGGGGGGGCCTATGAGCAGTTCTTC.

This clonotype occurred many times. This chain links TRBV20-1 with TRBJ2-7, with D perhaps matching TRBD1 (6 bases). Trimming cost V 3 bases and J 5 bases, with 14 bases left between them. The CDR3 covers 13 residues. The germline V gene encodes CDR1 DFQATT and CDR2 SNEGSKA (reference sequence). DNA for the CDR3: TGCAGTGCTAGTAGGCCAGGGGACGACGAGCAGTACTTC. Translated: CSASRPGDDEQYF.